Reported below is one T cell receptor beta chain. Antigen unknown. The sample comes from a study of beta chain features in type 1 diabetes. Study-level points and caveats: TCRB CDR3s were moderately but significantly shorter in Type 1 diabetes patients in all four CD4+ subsets. Insertion counts at VDJ junctions were lower in type 1 diabetes patients, who also showed more deletions there. For TCRB rearrangement, an influence of HLA type remained unresolved here. Overrepresentation of cells with high TCR expression could result from cDNA sequencing.

V was trimmed by 4 bases and J by 3 bases, leaving 12 bases between them. This CDR3 has 14 residues. Germline V gene sequence: CDR1 LNHDA, CDR2 SQIVND (reference sequence). The sequenced template was cDNA made from the entire isolated RNA. Naive, central memory and regulatory T cell samples came to a mean of around 3.5 million reads. Clones were read by immunoSEQ multiplex PCR, and TCRdb kept only the in-frame ones, dropping some. Of about 400,000 clones listed, 10% to 15% are singletons. The source of this sequence is a woman in her late teens or twenties with type 1 diabetes. Sequenced sample: naive CD4+ T cells from blood. The V gene is TRBV19, the J gene TRBJ2-5, with D perhaps TRBD2 (5 bases). CDR3: CASSTRGIEETQYF. CDR3 in DNA: TGTGCCAGTAGTACGAGAGGGATTGAAGAGACCCAGTACTTC.